This T cell receptor (beta chain) emerged from a study of T cell repertoires in cytomegalovirus infection. About the research overall: From public TCR beta signatures came an indication of both CMV infection and matching HLA type.

Broader study findings: Dominating the ex vivo response were HLA-C-restricted CMV-specific TCR beta clonotypes. CMV carriers with the relevant HLA were identified by cumulative public TCR beta family frequency.

The germline V and J ends were trimmed by 3 bases and 1 base, with 9 bases remaining between them. The CDR3 contains 15 residues. TCRdb redid the calling of the reads with MiXCR, one entry per CDR3 protein. This sample has hundreds of thousands of distinct CDR3 sequences; roughly a sixth occur once, and the top ten carry around 12%. A word on this clonotype: Its antigen is unknown.

Sequencing was carried out using PBMCs. This TCR was recovered from a human donor in good health (CMV status not recorded). Some clones in this sample may be carry-over from other donors' samples. V usage is TRBV12-3 or TRBV12-4 and J usage is TRBJ2-2, with D hard to call. CDR3: CASSFVAENTGELFF. The CDR3, as DNA: TGTGCCAGCAGTTTTGTGGCAGAGAACACCGGGGAGCTGTTTTTT.